Listed below are T cell receptor beta chains from one sample, sequenced in a study of blood T cells in healthy people across ages. TCRdb called the 5' RACE reads again in MiXCR, with one record for every CDR3 protein. The table shows hundreds of thousands of distinct CDR3 sequences, with 45% to 60% occurring only once. Sequenced input: blood. The source is a woman older than 75 in good health. Both conserved end residues are part of each CDR3. A D gene is named only where the DNA matches it firmly. Size tells how often a clone was seen (once, few, many) or the class of an expanded clone, and some rows leave it out.

CDR3 DNA	CDR3 protein	V gene	J gene	clone size	D gene
TGTGCCAGCAGCCAAGAGGTCGGGCAGAGGGATACGCAGTATTTT	CASSQEVGQRDTQYF	TRBV4-2	TRBJ2-3	many	-
TGTGCCAGCAGTTTAACACCGGGAGCGAGGATTGAAGCTTTCTTT	CASSLTPGARIEAFF	TRBV27	TRBJ1-1	-	-
TGTGCCAGCAGTTCGGGACAGATGGAGGAAGAGACCCAGTACTTC	CASSSGQMEEETQYF	TRBV12-3/TRBV12-4	TRBJ2-5	many	TRBD1
TGTGCCAGCAGCCCTGGGGCATTAGTCTATGAGCAGTACTTC	CASSPGALVYEQYF	TRBV7-2	TRBJ2-5	-	-
TGTGCCAGCAGATCAGGGTCCTACAATGAGCAGTACTTC	CASRSGSYNEQYF	TRBV28	TRBJ2-7	few	-
TGTGCCAGCAGTCAGAGTGCAGGACAGGGCACCTACGAGCAGTACTTC	CASSQSAGQGTYEQYF	TRBV25-1	TRBJ2-7	many	TRBD1
TGTGCCACTGGGGTAGCGGGGGCCGTGGGCTCCTACAATGAGCAGTTCTTC	CATGVAGAVGSYNEQFF	TRBV15	TRBJ2-1	few	TRBD2
TGCGCCAGCAGCTTGACCGGACAGGTGGACAATGAGCAGTTCTTC	CASSLTGQVDNEQFF	TRBV5-1	TRBJ2-1	many	TRBD1
TGTGCCAGCAGTTTATTTGGGCAGACATATCAGCCCCAGCATTTT	CASSLFGQTYQPQHF	TRBV28	TRBJ1-5	few	-
TGCGCCAGCAGCTGGGACGGGGGTGGTGAGCAGTTCTTC	CASSWDGGGEQFF	TRBV5-1	TRBJ2-1	once	-
TGTGCCAGCCAAGGAGCGGGGTCCTATAATTCACCCCTCCACTTT	CASQGAGSYNSPLHF	TRBV12-3/TRBV12-4	TRBJ1-6	-	-
TGTGCCAGCAGTTTCGGCGGAGGGGGGACCGGGGAGCTGTTTTTT	CASSFGGGGTGELFF	TRBV27	TRBJ2-2	few	-
TGTGCCAGCTCACCAGGTTCCGATAGGGTCACAGATACGCAGTATTTT	CASSPGSDRVTDTQYF	TRBV18	TRBJ2-3	-	-
TGTGCCAGCAGGGGGACAGGGGCGGGCTCCTACAATGAGCAGTACTTC	CASRGTGAGSYNEQYF	TRBV12-3/TRBV12-4	TRBJ2-7	-	TRBD1
TGTGCCAGCAGTTCAGGGGGAAACTCTGGAAACACCATATATTTT	CASSSGGNSGNTIYF	TRBV28	TRBJ1-3	-	TRBD1
TGTGCCACGGGGGGGTACACAGATACGCAGTATTTT	CATGGYTDTQYF	TRBV10-3	TRBJ2-3	many	TRBD2
TGCAGTGCTACACACAGGGGCGGTTTCTATGGCTACACCTTC	CSATHRGGFYGYTF	TRBV20-1	TRBJ1-2	-	TRBD1
TGCAGTGCTAGCCTGGGGTTTAGCACAGATACGCAGTATTTT	CSASLGFSTDTQYF	TRBV20-1	TRBJ2-3	few	-
TGTGCCAGCAGTTTCTGGTCCTCTAACTATGGCTACACCTTC	CASSFWSSNYGYTF	TRBV12-3/TRBV12-4	TRBJ1-2	many	-
TGTGCCAGCAGTTTAGTGACGGCTGGGGCCAACGTCCTGACTTTC	CASSLVTAGANVLTF	TRBV12-3/TRBV12-4	TRBJ2-6	-	-
TGTGCCAGCAGTGGGGAACAGTCAGGTGAAAAACTGTTTTTT	CASSGEQSGEKLFF	TRBV6-1	TRBJ1-4	-	-
TGCAGTGCTGGGACTAGCGGGAGTCTCGAGCAGTACTTC	CSAGTSGSLEQYF	TRBV20-1	TRBJ2-7	-	TRBD2
TGTGCCAGCAGTTACGGGACAGGGAAAGAGACCCAGTACTTC	CASSYGTGKETQYF	TRBV6-5	TRBJ2-5	many	TRBD1
TGCAGTGCTAGAGACCATCGGATCTCCACAGATACGCAGTATTTT	CSARDHRISTDTQYF	TRBV20-1	TRBJ2-3	-	-
TGTGCCAGCAGCCAGGGCCGGACAGGGGTGACAGAGACGCAGTATTTT	CASSQGRTGVTETQYF	TRBV7-9	TRBJ2-3	-	TRBD1
TGCAGTGCTAGAGCGGGGGTCGGAGCTTTCTTT	CSARAGVGAFF	TRBV20-1	TRBJ1-1	few	-
TGCGCCAGCAGCCGTACCCGGGCTAGCGGTTATCACAATGAGCAGTACTTC	CASSRTRASGYHNEQYF	TRBV5-1	TRBJ2-4	-	TRBD2
TGTGCCAGCAGCCAAGATAGGAGCTCTGGGGCCAACGTCCTGACTTTC	CASSQDRSSGANVLTF	TRBV4-2	TRBJ2-6	-	-
TGCGCCAGCAGCTTGGTGACCGGGTCGCCCTACGAGCAGTACTTC	CASSLVTGSPYEQYF	TRBV5-1	TRBJ2-7	many	-
TGTGCCAGCAGTCCCGCCGGAGATACGCAGTATTTT	CASSPAGDTQYF	TRBV6-6	TRBJ2-3	many	-
TGCAGCGCTCGGGATCACTATGGCTACACCTTC	CSARDHYGYTF	TRBV29-1	TRBJ1-2	-	-
TGCAGTGCTAGCGGGGCTCAACAAGAGACCCAGTACTTC	CSASGAQQETQYF	TRBV20-1	TRBJ2-5	many	-
TGTGCCAGCAGTTACGGACAGGGGGAACAGTATGGGGCCAACGTCCTGACTTTC	CASSYGQGEQYGANVLTF	TRBV6-2/TRBV6-3	TRBJ2-6	few	TRBD1
TGTGCCAGCAGCCAAGATCCGGGGGGGGAGTACGATGGGCAGTTCTTC	CASSQDPGGEYDGQFF	TRBV14	TRBJ2-1	-	TRBD2
TGTGCCACCAGCAGAGATTTGTCAGGGCCTTCAACTAATGAAAAACTGTTTTTT	CATSRDLSGPSTNEKLFF	TRBV15	TRBJ1-4	few	-